The source of this T cell receptor beta chain is a study of T cells in Graves' hyperthyroidism and ophthalmopathy. The TCR beta CDR3 regions underwent amplification using RNA transcripts as the source. TCR CDR3 regions were first amplified by RT-PCR with HTBI primers. TCRdb re-analysed the multiplex PCR reads in MiXCR, keeping a single row per CDR3 protein. The data show hundreds of thousands of distinct CDR3 sequences, around a quarter seen once. With regard to this clonotype: The CDR3 does not close with the conserved phenylalanine or tryptophan, likely indicating a read error.

The germline gives CDR1 LGHDT, CDR2 YNNKEL (reference sequence). With 3 bases removed from V and 3 bases from J, the gap between germline ends came to 17 bases. This CDR3 contains 16 residues. The chain combines TRBV3-1 with TRBJ1-1, with D unresolved. The sample was blood. The TCR comes from a woman in her 30s with Graves' ophthalmopathy. In DNA form, the CDR3 reads TGTGCCAGCAGCCAGAATCCAGGCCGCTTGGACACTGAAGCTTTCCTT. Residues: CASSQNPGRLDTEAFL.